This T cell receptor (beta chain) appears in the sequencing data of a study of blood T cell repertoires in COVID-19. Study as a whole: The United States, Italy and Spain supplied acute and convalescent COVID-19 samples. PBMCs, B-cell-depleted T cells, or T cells provided the cDNA or gDNA that made up the material.

Patients at the Seattle site were enrolled during active infection and followed longitudinally. The CDR3 consists of 13 residues. With 2 bases removed from V and 1 base from J, the gap between germline ends came to 5 bases. The germline gives CDR1 MDHEN, CDR2 SYDVKM. Clones were sequenced by immunoSEQ multiplex PCR, and TCRdb holds only the in-frame ones, with some missing. The sample has hundreds of thousands of clones, 90% seen once. The sequenced sample was peripheral blood. This chain joins TRBV28 and TRBJ1-1; D gene ambiguous. The receptor comes from a woman aged 40 to 55 with COVID-19, enrolled during active disease. CDR3 residues: CASSLRGNTEAFF. The CDR3 DNA sequence: TGTGCCAGCAGTTTAAGAGGGAACACTGAAGCTTTCTTT.